Listed below are T cell receptor beta chains from one sample, sequenced in a study of human T cells and chemical hapten exposure. TCRdb fed the RACE reads into MiXCR, producing one record per CDR3 protein. The sample shows some 400,000 distinct CDR3 sequences, 4% to 6% of them seen only once. Material: whole blood, obtained in connection with sensitization to the hapten diphenylcyclopropenone (DPC). The receptor set was obtained from a woman in her 50s with alopecia areata. Some clones in this sample may be carry-over from other donors' samples. CDR3s include the opening cysteine and the closing phenylalanine or tryptophan. Fields, in order: V gene, clone size, CDR3 length, J gene, D gene, CDR3 DNA, CDR3 protein. D genes are given only for firm matches. The listing skips clone size in some rows; elsewhere it reads once, few, many or a size class.

>TRBV20-1|few|15|TRBJ2-3|-
TGCAGTGCTAGAGAAGGGGAGGGGGGGCACCTTACGCAGTATTTT
CSAREGEGGHLTQYF
>TRBV6-6|many|13|TRBJ2-2|-
TGTGCCAGCAGCCCGCGACCCACCGGGGAGCTGTTTTTT
CASSPRPTGELFF
>TRBV5-6|many|17|TRBJ1-5|-
TGTGCCAGCAGCTTGGGAGCAAGGGGCGTCGGCAATCAGCCCCAGCATTTT
CASSLGARGVGNQPQHF
>TRBV2|many|14|TRBJ1-3|TRBD1
TGTGCCAGCCGGGACAGGGTTGTCGGAAACACCATATATTTT
CASRDRVVGNTIYF
>TRBV3-1|many|11|TRBJ1-2|-
TGTGCCAGCAGCCAAAATTTTGGCTACACCTTC
CASSQNFGYTF
>TRBV5-1|-|12|TRBJ2-3|TRBD2
TGCGCCAGCAGGGGAATAGCGGGTACGCAGTATTTT
CASRGIAGTQYF
>TRBV14|many|16|TRBJ2-1|-
TGTGCCAGCAGCCACCGGGTTGGGAGCTCCTACAATGAGCAGTTCTTC
CASSHRVGSSYNEQFF
>TRBV10-3|few|13|TRBJ1-1|-
TGTGCCATCAGTGAGAGGCCCGACACTGAAGCTTTCTTT
CAISERPDTEAFF
>TRBV12-3/TRBV12-4|many|15|TRBJ1-1|-
TGTGCCAGCAGTGTGGGACCGCAAGCAGGCACTGAAGCTTTCTTT
CASSVGPQAGTEAFF
>TRBV6-1|many|14|TRBJ2-2|TRBD1
TGTGCCAGCCGGGACAGGGAATCCACCGGGGAGCTGTTTTTT
CASRDRESTGELFF
>TRBV12-3/TRBV12-4|many|14|TRBJ2-1|-
TGTGCCAGCAGTTCCTCCTCCACTAGCCCTGGGCAGTTCTTC
CASSSSSTSPGQFF
>TRBV27|many|15|TRBJ2-1|-
TGTGCCAGCAGTACACTCCCTCTATCCAGCAATGAGCAGTTCTTC
CASSTLPLSSNEQFF
>TRBV7-2|-|14|TRBJ2-1|TRBD1
TGTGCCAGCAGCCCCGACAGGGCTCGCAATGAGCAGTTCTTC
CASSPDRARNEQFF
>TRBV28|many|14|TRBJ1-3|-
TGTGCCAGCGCTACCACCCTCTCTGGAAACACCATATATTTT
CASATTLSGNTIYF
>TRBV6-5|many|13|TRBJ2-1|TRBD2
TGTGCCAGCGGACTAGCGGCCTACAATGAGCAGTTCTTC
CASGLAAYNEQFF
>TRBV7-8|many|17|TRBJ2-4|-
TGTGCCAGCAGCTTAGGGGCCAGGGGGGAAGCCAAAAACATTCAGTACTTC
CASSLGARGEAKNIQYF
>TRBV12-3/TRBV12-4|few|17|TRBJ2-7|TRBD1
TGTGCCAGCAGTTTAGGGCCGGGACAGGTACTTTCCTACGAGCAGTACTTC
CASSLGPGQVLSYEQYF
>TRBV2|few|13|TRBJ1-2|-
TGTGCCAGCAGGGAGGGGGGACGTTATGGCTACACCTTC
CASREGGRYGYTF
>TRBV29-1|-|11|TRBJ1-1|TRBD1
TGCAGCGTTCGGGACAGCACTGAAGCTTTCTTT
CSVRDSTEAFF
>TRBV6-4|many|15|TRBJ2-3|TRBD2
TGTGCCAGCAGCCCTAGCGGGGGGGCCACAGATACGCAGTATTTT
CASSPSGGATDTQYF
>TRBV5-1|many|15|TRBJ2-3|TRBD2
TGCGCCAGCAGCTTGGTTCTAGCGGGGGGAGATACGCAGTATTTT
CASSLVLAGGDTQYF
>TRBV7-2|many|13|TRBJ1-2|-
TGTGCCAGCAGCTTACCGTCAGTTTATGGCTACACCTTC
CASSLPSVYGYTF
>TRBV4-3|many|15|TRBJ1-4|-
TGCGCCAGCAGCCCGAGTCTGGGATTTAATGAAAAACTGTTTTTT
CASSPSLGFNEKLFF
>TRBV20-1|many|17|TRBJ2-3|TRBD2
TGCAGTGCTAGTCCGGGACTAGCGGGAGGGTGGCCAGATACGCAGTATTTT
CSASPGLAGGWPDTQYF
>TRBV6-6|many|13|TRBJ1-5|-
TGTGCCAGCAGTGACCGACACAATCAGCCCCAGCATTTT
CASSDRHNQPQHF
>TRBV10-3|many|16|TRBJ2-2|-
TGTGCCATCAGTGAGCCCGGACAGCTGAACACCGGGGAGCTGTTTTTT
CAISEPGQLNTGELFF
>TRBV27|many|15|TRBJ2-7|TRBD2
TGTGCCAGCAGTCTGCTAGCGGGAGTACCCTACGAGCAGTACTTC
CASSLLAGVPYEQYF
>TRBV20-1|many|13|TRBJ2-3|-
TGCAGTGCTAGAAAGGGGCTCACAGATACGCAGTATTTT
CSARKGLTDTQYF
>TRBV29-1|many|12|TRBJ2-5|-
TGCAGCGTTGTATCCAGTTTAGAGACCCAGTACTTC
CSVVSSLETQYF
>TRBV5-1|-|15|TRBJ2-7|TRBD2
TGCGCCAGCAGCCAAGGACTAGCGGACCCCTACGAGCAGTACTTC
CASSQGLADPYEQYF
>TRBV29-1|-|11|TRBJ2-1|-
TGCAGCGTTGATTTGCGAAAAGAGCAGTTCTTC
CSVDLRKEQFF
>TRBV20-1|few|12|TRBJ1-1|-
TGCAGTGCTAGACCAGGGAACACTGAAGCTTTCTTT
CSARPGNTEAFF
>TRBV29-1|many|14|TRBJ2-7|TRBD2
TGCAGCGTTGGTAGTTCAGTAGCGGGGGGCGAGCAGTACTTC
CSVGSSVAGGEQYF
>TRBV12-3/TRBV12-4|-|16|TRBJ2-5|TRBD2
TGTGCCAGCAGTTCCGGACTAGCGGGGGAAGGGGAGACCCAGTACTTC
CASSSGLAGEGETQYF
>TRBV29-1|-|15|TRBJ1-1|TRBD1
TGCAGCGTTCCGGGGGCCGGACAGGGTAACACTGAAGCTTTCTTT
CSVPGAGQGNTEAFF
>TRBV13|many|15|TRBJ1-6|TRBD1
TGTGCCAGCAGCTTAAGGACAGGGGAAAATTCACCCCTCCACTTT
CASSLRTGENSPLHF
>TRBV7-2|-|15|TRBJ2-1|TRBD1
TGTGCCAGCAGCCAAGACAGGGACTCCTACAATGAGCAGTTCTTC
CASSQDRDSYNEQFF
>TRBV7-6|many|13|TRBJ2-7|-
TGTGCCAGCAGACTTGACCAGGGAGGCGAGCAGTACTTC
CASRLDQGGEQYF
>TRBV10-2|few|13|TRBJ2-7|-
TGCGCCAGCAGTGTATTTTCGCGGTACGAGCAGTACTTC
CASSVFSRYEQYF
>TRBV20-1|few|12|TRBJ2-7|-
TGCAGTGCTAGAAACCTAACCTACGAGCAGTACTTC
CSARNLTYEQYF
>TRBV20-1|-|11|TRBJ1-2|-
TGCAGTGCTAGCCCCGGGGTCGGCTACACCTTC
CSASPGVGYTF
>TRBV18|many|16|TRBJ2-5|-
TGTGCCAGCTCACCATTCGGGGAATCGCACCAAGAGACCCAGTACTTC
CASSPFGESHQETQYF